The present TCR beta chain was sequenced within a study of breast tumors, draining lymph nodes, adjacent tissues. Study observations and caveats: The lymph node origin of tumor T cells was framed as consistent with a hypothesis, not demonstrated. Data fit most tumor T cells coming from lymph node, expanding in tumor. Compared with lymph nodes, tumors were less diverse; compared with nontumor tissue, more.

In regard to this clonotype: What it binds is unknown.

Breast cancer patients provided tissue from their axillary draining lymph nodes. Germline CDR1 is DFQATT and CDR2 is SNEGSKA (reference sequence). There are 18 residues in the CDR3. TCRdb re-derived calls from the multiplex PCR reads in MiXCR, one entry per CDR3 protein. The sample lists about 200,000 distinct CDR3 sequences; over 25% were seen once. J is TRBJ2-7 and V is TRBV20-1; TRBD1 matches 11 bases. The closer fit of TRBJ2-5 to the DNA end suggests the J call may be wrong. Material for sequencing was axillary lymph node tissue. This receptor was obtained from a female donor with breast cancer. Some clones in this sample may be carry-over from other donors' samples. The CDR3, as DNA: TGCAGTGCTCGCCGGGACAGGGGGTTTGGGACAGAACAAGAGACCCAGTACTTC. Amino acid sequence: CSARRDRGFGTEQETQYF.